What follows are 21 T cell receptor beta chains derived from one specimen sequenced in a study of T cells in Graves' hyperthyroidism and ophthalmopathy. The investigators amplified TCR beta CDR3 regions from RNA transcripts. The primer set for the first-round RT-PCR of the TCR CDR3 was HTBI. Each CDR3 protein is one row after TCRdb ran MiXCR on the multiplex PCR reads. This sample has 700,000 to 950,000 distinct CDR3 sequences, with roughly 32% found just once. The source material was blood. All receptors derive from a woman between 40 and 55 years old with Graves' hyperthyroidism.

This clonotype came up a few times. V and J are TRBV19 and TRBJ1-6; 8 bases map to TRBD1. Germline values: CDR1 LNHDA, CDR2 SQIVND (reference sequence). The length of the CDR3 is 16 residues. The junction had 9 bases not matched to a gene; V was cut back by 4 bases and J by 7 bases. CDR3 DNA: TGTGCCAGTAGTACCCCACCCGGGACAGGAAATTCACCCCTCCACTTT. This encodes CASSTPPGTGNSPLHF.

This CDR3 reads CSQGGVYEQYF. The CDR3 nucleotides read TGCAGTCAAGGGGGGGTTTACGAGCAGTACTTC. V is TRBV20-1 and J is TRBJ2-7; D possibly corresponds to TRBD2 (7 bases). The CDR3 sequence is 11 residues long. The germline V and J ends were trimmed by 8 bases and 4 bases, with 12 bases remaining between them. Germline values: CDR1 DFQATT, CDR2 SNEGSKA (reference sequence).

V and J are TRBV5-4 and TRBJ1-6; D uncertain. This CDR3 has 14 residues. Trimming pared 0 bases from V and 7 bases from J, leaving 8 bases between. Germline V gives CDR1 SGHNT, CDR2 YYREEE (reference sequence). CDR3 loop: CASSLDTSNSPLHF. CDR3 sequence (DNA): TGTGCCAGCAGCTTGGACACCTCAAATTCACCCCTCCACTTT.

V usage is TRBV29-1 and J usage is TRBJ1-1; D ambiguous. Trimming removed 7 bases at V and 0 bases at J, with 9 bases between. CDR1 is SQVTM, CDR2 ANQGSEA, per germline. CDR3 size: 12 residues. The CDR3 sequence: CSAGELNTEAFF. CDR3 coding DNA: TGCAGCGCTGGGGAATTGAACACTGAAGCTTTCTTT.

The chain employs TRBV7-6 and TRBJ1-2; D is unresolved. V was shortened by 5 bases and J by 8 bases, with 18 bases between the two germline ends. Germline-derived CDR1 and CDR2 are SGHVS and FNYEAQ. The CDR3 has 14 amino acids. The CDR3 here is CASSPGPDLEGYTF. The CDR3 coding sequence is TGTGCCAGCAGCCCTGGGCCAGATTTGGAAGGCTACACCTTC.

The J gene is TRBJ2-5, the V gene TRBV11-2; possible D gene TRBD2, 6 bases. With 4 bases removed from V and 2 bases from J, the gap between germline ends came to 17 bases. Looked up from germline, CDR1 is SGHAT and CDR2 is FQNNGV. The CDR3 loop spans 16 amino acids. CDR3 loop: CASSWNLGTEQETQYF. CDR3 in DNA: TGTGCCAGCAGCTGGAACCTCGGGACTGAACAAGAGACCCAGTACTTC.

The table lists this clonotype with many counts. This CDR3 is CSVTAGSSYEQYF. DNA of the CDR3: TGCAGCGTTACAGCGGGGAGCTCCTACGAGCAGTACTTC. The chain uses TRBV29-1 and TRBJ2-7, with 7 bases lining up with TRBD2. With 5 bases clipped from V and 0 bases from J, the junction kept 4 bases outside the gene matches. Germline V CDR1 and CDR2: SQVTM, ANQGSEA. CDR3 length equals 13 residues.

In its sample, this clonotype was seen many times. This chain uses TRBV29-1 with TRBJ1-2; D is unclear. With 3 bases removed from V and 0 bases from J, the gap between germline ends came to 5 bases. The CDR3 is 12 amino acids. In germline, CDR1 is SQVTM, CDR2 ANQGSEA. The chain's CDR3 is CSVESANYGYTF. The CDR3 region has the DNA TGCAGCGTTGAGAGTGCTAACTATGGCTACACCTTC.

The chain links TRBV12-3 or TRBV12-4 to TRBJ1-1; 9 positions match TRBD1. The CDR3 totals 15 residues. Trimming removed 1 base from V and 4 bases from J; junction bases left unmatched: 4. CDR3 residues: CASSLVGTGLTEAFF. The CDR3 nucleotides read TGTGCCAGCAGTTTAGTTGGGACAGGGCTCACTGAAGCTTTCTTT.

The rearrangement uses TRBV7-9 and TRBJ1-4; tentatively, D is TRBD1 (5 bases). The CDR3 covers 18 residues. V was pared by 3 bases and J by 5 bases, with 22 bases between. CDR1 SEHNR and CDR2 FQNEAQ come from the germline V gene (reference sequence). CDR3: CASSFYELGTDENEKLFF. The CDR3 DNA reads TGTGCCAGCAGCTTTTACGAACTCGGGACTGATGAAAATGAAAAACTGTTTTTT.

This clonotype turned up a few times. A much larger clonotype is one base distant, so this may be a read error. V usage is TRBV20-1 and J usage is TRBJ2-5; a weak D match, TRBD2 (7 bases). Per germline, CDR1 DFQATT and CDR2 SNEGSKA (reference sequence). The CDR3 runs 15 residues. Deletions cut 0 bases from V and 3 bases from J, with 14 bases between. The CDR3 loop is CSARDGGAGKETQYF. For the CDR3, the DNA is TGCAGTGCTAGAGATGGGGGGGCGGGGAAAGAGACCCAGTACTTC.

Details on this clonotype: Just one base apart from a much larger clone, this may be a read error. The CDR3, as DNA: TGTGCCAGTAGTTTGGAAGGCCCTCTACAGCCCCAGCATTTT. Residues: CASSLEGPLQPQHF. V gene TRBV19 combines with J gene TRBJ1-5; no clear D. Looked up from germline, CDR1 is LNHDA and CDR2 is SQIVND (reference sequence). This CDR3 contains 14 residues. V was clipped by 5 bases and J by 7 bases, with 15 bases between them.

The chain uses TRBV2 and TRBJ2-2, with 16 bases fitting TRBD2. Germline V lookup: CDR1 SNHLY, CDR2 FYNNEI. This CDR3 spans 18 amino acids. The J segment lost 6 bases and the V segment lost 3 bases, leaving 7 bases of the junction unmatched. CDR3 region: CASSEGLAGGRLSGELFF. In nucleotides, the CDR3 is TGTGCCAGCAGTGAGGGACTAGCGGGGGGGCGGCTCTCCGGGGAGCTGTTTTTT.

The genes are TRBV6-5 and TRBJ2-7; D unclear. Germline loops: CDR1 MNHEY, CDR2 SVGAGI. The CDR3 extends over 15 amino acids. The V gene lost 6 bases and the J gene lost 0 bases, with 15 bases spanning the gap. CDR3 residues: CASRSRTESSYEQYF. In DNA form, the CDR3 reads TGTGCCAGCAGAAGTCGCACAGAGAGCTCCTACGAGCAGTACTTC.

In this sample, this clonotype turned up a few times. The chain joins TRBV20-1 to TRBJ2-5; TRBD2 agrees at 8 bases. The ends lost 6 bases at V and 3 bases at J; junction bases unmatched: 9. The V gene's germline CDR1 is DFQATT and CDR2 SNEGSKA (reference sequence). This CDR3 has 14 amino acids. CDR3 coding DNA: TGCAGTGCCTCGGGAGTAGCGGGGAAAGAGACCCAGTACTTC. This gives the protein CSASGVAGKETQYF.

J is TRBJ2-1 and V is TRBV20-1; 7 bases are a match to TRBD2. Germline V CDR1 and CDR2: DFQATT, SNEGSKA (reference sequence). CDR3 length: 15 residues. Germline trimming cut 3 bases from V and 7 bases from J; bases unmatched to any gene: 12. This CDR3 is CSASIPAGKANEQFF. The CDR3 DNA follows: TGCAGTGCTAGCATCCCAGCGGGAAAGGCAAATGAGCAGTTCTTC.

The chain combines TRBV29-1 with TRBJ1-4; possible D gene TRBD1, 6 bases. There are 15 residues in the CDR3. The V gene lost 7 bases and the J gene lost 3 bases, with 18 bases spanning the gap. The germline CDR1 and CDR2 sequences are SQVTM and ANQGSEA. Written as DNA, the CDR3 is TGCAGCGGTGGACTAGCGGGGGGCCCTAATGAAAAACTGTTTTTT. As protein: CSGGLAGGPNEKLFF.

The V call is TRBV7-9, the J call TRBJ2-7; 8 nucleotides match TRBD1. CDR3 length: 16 residues. With 6 bases clipped from V and 4 bases from J, the junction kept 14 bases outside the gene matches. CDR1 is SEHNR and CDR2 is FQNEAQ in the germline V gene (reference sequence). The CDR3 region is CASSGQGVNSNYEQYF. CDR3 nucleotides: TGTGCCAGCAGTGGACAGGGAGTTAATTCGAATTACGAGCAGTACTTC. Supplemented by reference TRBV7-9 and TRBJ2-7, the full variable domain reads DTGVSQNPRHKITKRGQNVTFRCDPISEHNRLYWYRQTLGQGPEFLTYFQNEAQLEKSRLLSDRFSAERPKGSFSTLEIQRTEQGDSAMYLCASSGQGVNSNYEQYFGPGTRLTVT.

The table lists this clonotype with many counts. This rearrangement joins TRBV2 to TRBJ2-7, with unresolved D. Deletions cut 3 bases from V and 2 bases from J, with 11 bases between. This CDR3 comprises 14 residues. Germline CDR1 is SNHLY and CDR2 is FYNNEI. CDR3 sequence: CASSEQTMTYEQYF. Written as DNA, the CDR3 is TGTGCCAGCAGTGAGCAGACCATGACCTACGAGCAGTACTTC. Full variable domain (remainder filled in from reference TRBV2 and TRBJ2-7): EPEVTQTPSHQVTQMGQEVILRCVPISNHLYFYWYRQILGQKVEFLVSFYNNEISEKSEIFDDQFSVERPDGSNFTLKIRSTKLEDSAMYFCASSEQTMTYEQYFGPGTRLTVT.

The chain has TRBV7-9 and TRBJ2-3; unclear D gene. Trimming took 3 bases from V and 3 from J, leaving 10 bases between them. CDR1 is SEHNR and CDR2 is FQNEAQ in the germline V gene (reference sequence). This CDR3 spans 14 amino acids. The CDR3 nucleotides are TGTGCCAGCAGCTTGGAAGGGCGGACAGATACGCAGTATTTT. As protein: CASSLEGRTDTQYF.

Only a few counts were recorded for this clonotype. The gene calls are TRBV5-1 and TRBJ1-4; D is unclear. Germline V gives CDR1 SGHRS, CDR2 YFSETQ. Trimming left V 5 bases short and J 8 bases short, with 19 bases between. This CDR3 is 15 amino acids long. The CDR3 loop reads CASSSSGGLEEKLFF. The CDR3 DNA sequence: TGCGCCAGCAGTTCCTCAGGAGGTTTGGAAGAAAAACTGTTTTTT.